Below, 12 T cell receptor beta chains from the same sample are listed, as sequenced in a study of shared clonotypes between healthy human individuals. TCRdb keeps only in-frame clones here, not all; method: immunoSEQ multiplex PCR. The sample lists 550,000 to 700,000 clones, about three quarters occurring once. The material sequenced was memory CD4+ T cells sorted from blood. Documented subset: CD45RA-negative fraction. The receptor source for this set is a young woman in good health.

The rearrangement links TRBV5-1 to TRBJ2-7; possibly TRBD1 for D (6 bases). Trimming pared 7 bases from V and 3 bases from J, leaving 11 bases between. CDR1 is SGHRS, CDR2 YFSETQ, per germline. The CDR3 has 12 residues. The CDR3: CASGDTFYEQYF. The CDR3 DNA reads TGCGCCAGCGGGGACACATTCTACGAGCAGTACTTC.

CDR3 sequence reads: CASTRQGRGTEAFF. For the CDR3, the DNA is TGTGCCAGTACCCGGCAGGGTAGGGGCACTGAAGCTTTCTTT. The J gene is TRBJ1-1, the V gene TRBV19, with D perhaps TRBD1 (5 bases). V lost 7 bases, J lost 4 bases, and 16 bases lay in between. The CDR3 sequence is 14 residues long. Germline values: CDR1 LNHDA, CDR2 SQIVND (reference sequence). Together with reference TRBV19 and TRBJ1-1, the CDR3 gives the full variable domain: DGGITQSPKYLFRKEGQNVTLSCEQNLNHDAMYWYRQDPGQGLRLIYYSQIVNDFQKGDIAEGYSVSREKKESFPLTVTSAQKNPTAFYLCASTRQGRGTEAFFGQGTRLTVV.

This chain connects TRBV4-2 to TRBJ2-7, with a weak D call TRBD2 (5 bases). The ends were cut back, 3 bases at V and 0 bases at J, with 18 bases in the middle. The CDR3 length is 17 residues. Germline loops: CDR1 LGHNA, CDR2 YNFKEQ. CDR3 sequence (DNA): TGTGCCAGCAGCCACCTAGGAGGAAGGAGGAGCTCCTACGAGCAGTACTTC. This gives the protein CASSHLGGRRSSYEQYF.

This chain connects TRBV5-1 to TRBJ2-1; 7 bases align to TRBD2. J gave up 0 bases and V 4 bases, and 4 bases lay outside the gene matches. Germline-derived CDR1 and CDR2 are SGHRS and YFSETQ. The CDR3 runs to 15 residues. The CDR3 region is CASSRLADSYNEQFF. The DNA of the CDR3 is TGCGCCAGCAGCCGCCTAGCGGACTCCTACAATGAGCAGTTCTTC.

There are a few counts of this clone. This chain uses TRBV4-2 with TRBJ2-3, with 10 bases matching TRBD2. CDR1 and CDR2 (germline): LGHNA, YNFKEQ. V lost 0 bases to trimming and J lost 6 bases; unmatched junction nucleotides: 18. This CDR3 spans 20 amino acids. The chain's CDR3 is CASSQEYFSSGRVHTDTQYF. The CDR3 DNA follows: TGTGCCAGCAGCCAAGAATATTTCTCTAGCGGGAGAGTTCATACGGATACGCAGTATTTT.

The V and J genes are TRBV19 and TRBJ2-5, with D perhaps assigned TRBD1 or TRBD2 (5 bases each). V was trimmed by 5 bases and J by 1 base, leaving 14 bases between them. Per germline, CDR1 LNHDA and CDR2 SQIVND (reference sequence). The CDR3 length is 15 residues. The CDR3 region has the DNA TGTGCCAGTAGTTCCCGGGACGGCCGCCAAGAGACCCAGTACTTC. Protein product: CASSSRDGRQETQYF.

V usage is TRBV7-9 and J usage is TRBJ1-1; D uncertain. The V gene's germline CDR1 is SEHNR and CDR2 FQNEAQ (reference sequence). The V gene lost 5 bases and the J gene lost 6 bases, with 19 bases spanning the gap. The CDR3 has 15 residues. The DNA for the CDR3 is TGTGCCAGCAGCCAACCTCAGGAAACTGGGGCTGAAGCTTTCTTT. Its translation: CASSQPQETGAEAFF.

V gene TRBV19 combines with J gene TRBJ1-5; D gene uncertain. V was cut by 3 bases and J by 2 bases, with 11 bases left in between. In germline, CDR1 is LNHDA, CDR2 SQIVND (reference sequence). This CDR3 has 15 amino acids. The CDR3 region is CASSMGSYGNQPQHF. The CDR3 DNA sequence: TGTGCCAGTAGTATGGGCAGTTATGGCAATCAGCCCCAGCATTTT.

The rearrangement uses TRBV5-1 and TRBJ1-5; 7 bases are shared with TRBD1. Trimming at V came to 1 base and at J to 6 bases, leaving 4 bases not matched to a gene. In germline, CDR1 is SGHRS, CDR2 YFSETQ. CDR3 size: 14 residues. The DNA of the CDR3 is TGCGCCAGCAGCTTGACAGGGGCGGCTCAGCCCCAGCATTTT. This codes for CASSLTGAAQPQHF. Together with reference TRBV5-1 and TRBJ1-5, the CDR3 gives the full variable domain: KAGVTQTPRYLIKTRGQQVTLSCSPISGHRSVSWYQQTPGQGLQFLFEYFSETQRNKGNFPGRFSGRQFSNSRSEMNVSTLELGDSALYLCASSLTGAAQPQHFGDGTRLSIL.

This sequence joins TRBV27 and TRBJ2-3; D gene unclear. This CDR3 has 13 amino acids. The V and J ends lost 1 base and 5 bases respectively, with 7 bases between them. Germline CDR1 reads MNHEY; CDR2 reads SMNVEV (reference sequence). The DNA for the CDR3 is TGTGCCAGCAGTTTATATCGTAGAGATACGCAGTATTTT. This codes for CASSLYRRDTQYF.

The CDR3 coding sequence is TGTGCCAGCAGCGTTAGCGGGAGGGACTACAATGAGCAGTTCTTC. Its translation is CASSVSGRDYNEQFF. The J gene is TRBJ2-1, the V gene TRBV6-5; 11 bases fit TRBD2. The germline V gene encodes CDR1 MNHEY and CDR2 SVGAGI. The V gene end was trimmed by 6 bases and the J gene end by 3 bases; junction bases not matched to a gene: 4. CDR3 length: 15 amino acids.

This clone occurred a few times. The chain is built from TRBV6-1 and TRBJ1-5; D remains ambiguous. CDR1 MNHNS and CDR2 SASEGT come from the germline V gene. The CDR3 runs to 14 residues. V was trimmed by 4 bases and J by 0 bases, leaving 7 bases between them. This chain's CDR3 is CASSVDGSNQPQHF. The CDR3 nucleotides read TGTGCCAGCAGTGTCGACGGTAGCAATCAGCCCCAGCATTTT.